The T cell receptor (beta chain) under discussion was sequenced for a study of cytomegalovirus exposure and HLA in healthy donors. Assay: immunoSEQ multiplex PCR; the TCRdb copy retains only in-frame clones and omits some. The repertoire has over 60,000 clones, roughly 96% of them found once; the top ten carry over 3%. CDR3 size: 16 residues. J gave up 8 bases and V 3 bases, and 10 bases lay outside the gene matches. Germline V lookup: CDR1 MGHRA, CDR2 YSYEKL. The sequence was collected from a man aged 18-30 years in good health and CMV-seronegative. The source material was PBMCs. The chain couples TRBV4-1 to TRBJ1-4, with 9 bases matching TRBD1. CDR3 amino acids: CASSHAGTGQREKLFF. Written as DNA, the CDR3 is TGCGCCAGCAGCCATGCGGGGACAGGGCAAAGAGAAAAACTGTTTTTT.